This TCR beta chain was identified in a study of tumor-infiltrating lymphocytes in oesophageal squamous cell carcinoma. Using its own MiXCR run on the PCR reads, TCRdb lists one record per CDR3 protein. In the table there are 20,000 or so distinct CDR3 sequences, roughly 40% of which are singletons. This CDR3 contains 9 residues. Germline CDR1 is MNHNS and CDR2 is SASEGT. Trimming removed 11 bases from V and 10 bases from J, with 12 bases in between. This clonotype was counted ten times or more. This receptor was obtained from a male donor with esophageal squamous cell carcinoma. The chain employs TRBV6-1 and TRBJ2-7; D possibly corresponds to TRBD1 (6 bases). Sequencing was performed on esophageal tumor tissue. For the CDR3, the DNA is TGTGCCGTGGGGACAATCCAGTACTTC. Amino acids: CAVGTIQYF.